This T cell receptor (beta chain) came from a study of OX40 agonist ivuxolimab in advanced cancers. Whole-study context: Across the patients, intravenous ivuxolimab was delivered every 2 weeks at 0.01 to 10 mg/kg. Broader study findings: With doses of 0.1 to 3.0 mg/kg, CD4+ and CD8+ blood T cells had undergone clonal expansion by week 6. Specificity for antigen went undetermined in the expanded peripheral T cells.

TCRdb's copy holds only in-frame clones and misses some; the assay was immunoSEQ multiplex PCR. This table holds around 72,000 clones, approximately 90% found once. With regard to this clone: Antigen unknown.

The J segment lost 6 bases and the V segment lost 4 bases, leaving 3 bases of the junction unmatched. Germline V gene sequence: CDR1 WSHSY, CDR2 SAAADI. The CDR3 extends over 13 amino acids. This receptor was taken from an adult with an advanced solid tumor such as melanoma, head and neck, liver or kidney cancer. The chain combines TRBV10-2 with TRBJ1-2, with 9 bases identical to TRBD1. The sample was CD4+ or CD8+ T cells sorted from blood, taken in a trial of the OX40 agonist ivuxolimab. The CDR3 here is CASSATGGDGYTF. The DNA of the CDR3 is TGCGCCAGCAGTGCTACAGGGGGCGATGGCTACACCTTC.